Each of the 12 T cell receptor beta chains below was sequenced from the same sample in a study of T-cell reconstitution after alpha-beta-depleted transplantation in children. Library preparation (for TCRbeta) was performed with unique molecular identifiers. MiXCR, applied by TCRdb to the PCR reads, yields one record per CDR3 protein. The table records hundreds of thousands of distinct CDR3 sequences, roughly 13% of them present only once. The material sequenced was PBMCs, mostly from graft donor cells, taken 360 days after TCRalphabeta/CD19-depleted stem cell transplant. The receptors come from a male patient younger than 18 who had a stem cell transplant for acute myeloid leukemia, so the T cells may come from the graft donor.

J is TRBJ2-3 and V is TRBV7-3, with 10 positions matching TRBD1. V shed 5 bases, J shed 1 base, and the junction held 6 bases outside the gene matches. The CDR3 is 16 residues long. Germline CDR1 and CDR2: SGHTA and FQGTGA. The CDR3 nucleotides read TGTGCCAGCAGCCGGCCTGGGACAGGGGGCACAGATACGCAGTATTTT. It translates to CASSRPGTGGTDTQYF.

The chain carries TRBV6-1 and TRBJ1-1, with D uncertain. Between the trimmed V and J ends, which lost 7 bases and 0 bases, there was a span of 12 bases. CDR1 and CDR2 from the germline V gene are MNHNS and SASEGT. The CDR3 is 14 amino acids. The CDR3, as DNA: TGTGCCAGCACGACCTGGGTCATGAACACTGAAGCTTTCTTT. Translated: CASTTWVMNTEAFF.

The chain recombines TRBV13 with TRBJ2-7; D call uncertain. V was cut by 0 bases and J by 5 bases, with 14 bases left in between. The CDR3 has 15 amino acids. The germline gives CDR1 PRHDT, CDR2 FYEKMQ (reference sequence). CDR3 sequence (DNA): TGTGCCAGCAGCTTAGGCCCAAAGCCGGAGCACGAGCAGTACTTC. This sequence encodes CASSLGPKPEHEQYF.

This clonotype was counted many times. CDR3 protein: CASGPVAGPWETQYF. The CDR3 region has the DNA TGTGCCAGCGGCCCTGTAGCGGGGCCTTGGGAGACCCAGTACTTC. This chain joins TRBV12-3 or TRBV12-4 and TRBJ2-5; 8 bases line up with TRBD2. Trimming cost V 8 bases and J 5 bases; bases outside gene matches: 13. This CDR3 has 15 amino acids.

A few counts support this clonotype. CDR3 DNA: TGTGCCAGCAGCCTTCGGCTCGGGGGGGCCGGGGAGCTGTTTTTT. Its protein is CASSLRLGGAGELFF. J is TRBJ2-2 and V is TRBV7-9; 8 nucleotides align to TRBD2. This CDR3 has 15 residues. Germline V gives CDR1 SEHNR, CDR2 FQNEAQ (reference sequence). J lost 6 bases, V lost 5 bases, and 8 bases had no gene match.

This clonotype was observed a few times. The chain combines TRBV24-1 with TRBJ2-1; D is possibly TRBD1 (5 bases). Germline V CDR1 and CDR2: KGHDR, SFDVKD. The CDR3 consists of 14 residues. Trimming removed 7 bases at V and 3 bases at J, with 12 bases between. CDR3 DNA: TGTGCCACCAGGGATGAGACAGACTACAATGAGCAGTTCTTC. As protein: CATRDETDYNEQFF.

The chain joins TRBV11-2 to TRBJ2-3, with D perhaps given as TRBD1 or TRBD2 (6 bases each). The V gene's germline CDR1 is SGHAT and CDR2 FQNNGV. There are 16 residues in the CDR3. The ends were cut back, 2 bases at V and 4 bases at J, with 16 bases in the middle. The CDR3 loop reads CASSLTGGNVADTQYF. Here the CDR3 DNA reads TGTGCCAGCAGCTTAACCGGGGGCAATGTGGCAGATACGCAGTATTTT.

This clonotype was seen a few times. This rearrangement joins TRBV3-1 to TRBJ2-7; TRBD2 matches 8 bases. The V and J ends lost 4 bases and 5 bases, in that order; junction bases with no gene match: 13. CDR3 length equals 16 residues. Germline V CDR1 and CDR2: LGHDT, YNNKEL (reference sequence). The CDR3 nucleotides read TGTGCCAGCAGCCGGCCTAATAGCGGGGAGGGGAACGAGCAGTACTTC. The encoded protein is CASSRPNSGEGNEQYF.

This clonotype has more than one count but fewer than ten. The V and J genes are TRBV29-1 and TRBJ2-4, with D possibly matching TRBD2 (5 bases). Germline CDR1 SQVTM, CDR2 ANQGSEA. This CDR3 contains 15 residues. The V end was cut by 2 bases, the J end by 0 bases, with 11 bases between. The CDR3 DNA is TGCAGCGTTGAATCGGGGAAGGGAGCCAAAAACATTCAGTACTTC. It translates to CSVESGKGAKNIQYF.

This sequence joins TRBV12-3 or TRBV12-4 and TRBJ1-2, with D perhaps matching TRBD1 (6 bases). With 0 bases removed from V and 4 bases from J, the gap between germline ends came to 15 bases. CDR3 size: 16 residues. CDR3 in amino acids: CASSLAHGGAVYGYTF. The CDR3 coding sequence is TGTGCCAGCAGTTTAGCGCACGGGGGGGCCGTCTATGGCTACACCTTC.

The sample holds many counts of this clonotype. The CDR3 nucleotides read TGCAGTGTGGAGGGAGGGAGTAATGAGCAGTTCTTC. It encodes CSVEGGSNEQFF. The chain carries TRBV20-1 and TRBJ2-1; 7 nucleotides match TRBD2. There are 12 residues in the CDR3. J lost 7 bases, V lost 7 bases, and 7 bases had no gene match. Germline assignment: CDR1 DFQATT and CDR2 SNEGSKA (reference sequence).

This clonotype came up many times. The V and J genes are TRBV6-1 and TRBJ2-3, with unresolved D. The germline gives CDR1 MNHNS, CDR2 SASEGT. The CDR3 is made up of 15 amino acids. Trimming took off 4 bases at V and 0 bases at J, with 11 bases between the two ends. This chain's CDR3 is CASSVRGVSTDTQYF. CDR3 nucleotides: TGTGCCAGCAGTGTCCGCGGCGTAAGCACAGATACGCAGTATTTT.